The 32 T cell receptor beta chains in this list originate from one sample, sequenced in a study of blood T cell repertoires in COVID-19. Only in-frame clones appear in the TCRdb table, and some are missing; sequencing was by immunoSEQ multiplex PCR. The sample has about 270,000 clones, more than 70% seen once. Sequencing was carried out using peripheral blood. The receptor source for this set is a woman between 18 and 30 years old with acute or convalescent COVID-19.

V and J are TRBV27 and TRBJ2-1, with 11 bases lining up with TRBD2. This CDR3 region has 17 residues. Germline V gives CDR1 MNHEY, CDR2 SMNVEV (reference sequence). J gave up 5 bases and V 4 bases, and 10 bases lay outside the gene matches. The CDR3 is CASSWDSGRGGDNEQFF. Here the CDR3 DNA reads TGTGCCAGCAGTTGGGATAGCGGGAGGGGGGGGGACAATGAGCAGTTCTTC.

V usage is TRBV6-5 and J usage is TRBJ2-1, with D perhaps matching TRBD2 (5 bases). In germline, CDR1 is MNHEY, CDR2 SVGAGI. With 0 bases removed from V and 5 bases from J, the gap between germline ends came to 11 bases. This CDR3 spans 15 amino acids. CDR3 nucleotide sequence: TGTGCCAGCAGTTACTCGGGTGGGAGTGACAATGAGCAGTTCTTC. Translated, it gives CASSYSGGSDNEQFF.

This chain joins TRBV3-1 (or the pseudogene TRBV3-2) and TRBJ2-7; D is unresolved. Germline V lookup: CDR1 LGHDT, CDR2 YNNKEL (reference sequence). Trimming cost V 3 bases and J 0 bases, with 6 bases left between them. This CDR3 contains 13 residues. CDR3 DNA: TGTGCCAGCAGCCACTCGGTCTCCTACGAGCAGTACTTC. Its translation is CASSHSVSYEQYF.

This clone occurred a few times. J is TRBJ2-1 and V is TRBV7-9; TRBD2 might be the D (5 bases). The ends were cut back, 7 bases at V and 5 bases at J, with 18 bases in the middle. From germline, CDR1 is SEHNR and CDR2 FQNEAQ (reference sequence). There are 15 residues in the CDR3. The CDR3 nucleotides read TGTGCCAGCAACCCCCGGAGCGGAGAGAACAATGAGCAGTTCTTC. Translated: CASNPRSGENNEQFF.

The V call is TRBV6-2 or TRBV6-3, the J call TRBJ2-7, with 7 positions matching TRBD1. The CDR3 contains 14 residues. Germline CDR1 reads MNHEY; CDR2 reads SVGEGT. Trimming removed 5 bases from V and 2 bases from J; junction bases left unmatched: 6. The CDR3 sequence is CASSGDSPPYEQYF. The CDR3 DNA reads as TGTGCCAGCAGTGGGGACAGCCCCCCCTACGAGCAGTACTTC.

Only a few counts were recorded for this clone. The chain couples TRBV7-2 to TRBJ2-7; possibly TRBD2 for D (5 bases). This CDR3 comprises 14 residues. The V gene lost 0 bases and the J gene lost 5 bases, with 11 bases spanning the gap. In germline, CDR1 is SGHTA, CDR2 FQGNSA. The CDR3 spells CASSLAGDKNEQYF. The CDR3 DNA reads TGTGCCAGCAGCTTAGCGGGAGATAAGAACGAGCAGTACTTC.

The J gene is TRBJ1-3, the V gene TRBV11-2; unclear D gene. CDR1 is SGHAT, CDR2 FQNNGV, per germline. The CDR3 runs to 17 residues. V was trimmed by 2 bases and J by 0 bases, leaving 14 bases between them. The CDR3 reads CASSLSPSLSSGNTIYF. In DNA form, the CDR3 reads TGTGCCAGCAGCTTATCTCCATCCCTGAGCTCTGGAAACACCATATATTTT.

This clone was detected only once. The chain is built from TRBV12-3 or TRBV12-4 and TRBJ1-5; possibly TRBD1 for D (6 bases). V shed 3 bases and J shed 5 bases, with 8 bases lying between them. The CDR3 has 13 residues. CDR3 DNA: TGTGCCAGCAGTTTCGCAGGGGATCAGCCCCAGCATTTT. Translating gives CASSFAGDQPQHF.

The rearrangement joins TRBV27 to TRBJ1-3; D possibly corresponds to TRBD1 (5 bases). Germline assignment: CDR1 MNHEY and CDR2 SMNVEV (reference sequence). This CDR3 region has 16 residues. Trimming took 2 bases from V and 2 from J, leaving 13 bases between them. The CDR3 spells CASSLKGATAGNTIYF. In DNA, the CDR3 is TGTGCCAGCAGTTTAAAAGGGGCCACCGCTGGAAACACCATATATTTT.

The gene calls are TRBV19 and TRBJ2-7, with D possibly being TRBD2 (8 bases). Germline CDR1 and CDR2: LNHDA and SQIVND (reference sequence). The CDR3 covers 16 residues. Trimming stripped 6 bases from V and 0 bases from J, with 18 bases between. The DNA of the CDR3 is TGTGCCAGTAGCGAATACGGGGGGGACAGCTCCTACGAGCAGTACTTC. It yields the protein CASSEYGGDSSYEQYF.

CDR3 region: CASSFRQNEKLFF. The DNA of the CDR3 is TGTGCCAGCAGTTTTAGACAGAATGAAAAACTGTTTTTT. The V gene is TRBV12-3 or TRBV12-4, the J gene TRBJ1-4; possible D gene TRBD1, 5 bases. V was clipped by 3 bases and J by 5 bases, with 7 bases between them. The CDR3 has 13 residues.

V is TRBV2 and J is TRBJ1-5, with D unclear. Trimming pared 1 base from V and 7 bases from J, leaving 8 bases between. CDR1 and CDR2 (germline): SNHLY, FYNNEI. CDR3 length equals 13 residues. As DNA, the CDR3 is TGTGCCAGCAGTGAAGGGGAGACACAGCCCCAGCATTTT. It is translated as CASSEGETQPQHF.

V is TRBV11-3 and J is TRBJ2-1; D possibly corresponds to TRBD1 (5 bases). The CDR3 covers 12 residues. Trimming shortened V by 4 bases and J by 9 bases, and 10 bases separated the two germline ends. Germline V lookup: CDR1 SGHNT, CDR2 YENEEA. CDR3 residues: CASSYQGSEQFF. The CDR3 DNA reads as TGTGCCAGCAGCTATCAGGGAAGTGAGCAGTTCTTC.

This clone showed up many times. CDR3 protein: CASSQESGSSGNTIYF. CDR3 sequence (DNA): TGTGCCAGCTCACAAGAATCAGGATCCTCTGGAAACACCATATATTTT. The chain uses TRBV18 and TRBJ1-3, with D hard to call. This CDR3 has 16 residues. The V gene lost 4 bases and the J gene lost 0 bases, with 13 bases spanning the gap. The germline V gene encodes CDR1 KGHSH and CDR2 LQKENI.

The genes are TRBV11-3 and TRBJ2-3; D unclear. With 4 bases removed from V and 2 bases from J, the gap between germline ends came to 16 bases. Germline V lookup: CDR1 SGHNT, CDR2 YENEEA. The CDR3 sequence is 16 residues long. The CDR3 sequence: CASSSSYSQSTDTQYF. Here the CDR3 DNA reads TGTGCCAGCAGCTCGAGTTACTCACAGTCCACAGATACGCAGTATTTT. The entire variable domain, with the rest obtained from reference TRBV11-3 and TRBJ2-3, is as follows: EAGVVQSPRYKIIEKKQPVAFWCNPISGHNTLYWYLQNLGQGPELLIRYENEEAVDDSQLPKDRFSAERLKGVDSTLKIQPAELGDSAVYLCASSSSYSQSTDTQYFGPGTRLTVL.

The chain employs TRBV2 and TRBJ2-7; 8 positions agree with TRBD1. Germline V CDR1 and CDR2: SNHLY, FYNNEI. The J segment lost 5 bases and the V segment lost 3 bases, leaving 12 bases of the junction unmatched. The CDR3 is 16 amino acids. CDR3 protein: CASSESRGPGRNEQYF. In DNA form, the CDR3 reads TGTGCCAGCAGTGAGTCCAGGGGGCCGGGTCGAAACGAGCAGTACTTC.

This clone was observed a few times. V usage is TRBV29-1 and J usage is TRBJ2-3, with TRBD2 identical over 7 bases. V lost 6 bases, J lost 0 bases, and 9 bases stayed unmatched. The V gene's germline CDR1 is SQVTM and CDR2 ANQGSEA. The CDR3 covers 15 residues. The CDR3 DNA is TGCAGCGTCCGCGCTAGCGGAGCTAGCACAGATACGCAGTATTTT. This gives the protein CSVRASGASTDTQYF.

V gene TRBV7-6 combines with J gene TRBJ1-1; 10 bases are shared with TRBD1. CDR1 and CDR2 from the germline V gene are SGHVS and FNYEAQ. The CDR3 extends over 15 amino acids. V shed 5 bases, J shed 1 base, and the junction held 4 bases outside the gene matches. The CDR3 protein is CASSGTGAGNTEAFF. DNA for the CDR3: TGTGCCAGCAGCGGGACAGGGGCCGGGAACACTGAAGCTTTCTTT.

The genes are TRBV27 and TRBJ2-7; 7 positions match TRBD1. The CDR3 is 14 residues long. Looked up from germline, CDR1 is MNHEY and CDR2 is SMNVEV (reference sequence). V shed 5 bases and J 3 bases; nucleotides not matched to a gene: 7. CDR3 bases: TGTGCCAGCAGTGCAGGGGACAGCGGCTACGAGCAGTACTTC. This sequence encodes CASSAGDSGYEQYF.

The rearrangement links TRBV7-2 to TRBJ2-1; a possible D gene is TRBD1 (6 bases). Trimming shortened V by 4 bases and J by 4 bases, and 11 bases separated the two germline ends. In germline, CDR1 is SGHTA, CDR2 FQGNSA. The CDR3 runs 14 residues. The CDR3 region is CASSSGVGYNEQFF. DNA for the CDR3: TGTGCCAGCAGCTCAGGGGTTGGGTACAATGAGCAGTTCTTC.

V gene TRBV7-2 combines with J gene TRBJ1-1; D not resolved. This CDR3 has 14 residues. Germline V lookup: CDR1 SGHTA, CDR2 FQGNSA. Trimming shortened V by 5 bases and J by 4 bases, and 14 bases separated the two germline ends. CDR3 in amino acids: CASSHDMVGTEAFF. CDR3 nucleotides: TGTGCCAGCAGCCACGACATGGTCGGCACTGAAGCTTTCTTT.

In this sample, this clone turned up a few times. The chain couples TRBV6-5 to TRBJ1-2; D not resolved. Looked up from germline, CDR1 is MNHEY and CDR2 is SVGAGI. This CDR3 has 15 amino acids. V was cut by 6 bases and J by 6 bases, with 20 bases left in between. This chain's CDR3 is CASRGTSGNYDGYTF. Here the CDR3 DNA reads TGTGCCAGCAGAGGAACGAGTGGAAACTATGATGGCTACACCTTC.

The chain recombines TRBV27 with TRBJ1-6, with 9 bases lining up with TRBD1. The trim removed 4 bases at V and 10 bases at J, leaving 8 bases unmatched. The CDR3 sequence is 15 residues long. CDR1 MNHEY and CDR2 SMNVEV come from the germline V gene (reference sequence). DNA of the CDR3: TGTGCCAGCAGTTCCGGGACAGGGTGGGACTCACCCCTCCACTTT. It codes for CASSSGTGWDSPLHF.

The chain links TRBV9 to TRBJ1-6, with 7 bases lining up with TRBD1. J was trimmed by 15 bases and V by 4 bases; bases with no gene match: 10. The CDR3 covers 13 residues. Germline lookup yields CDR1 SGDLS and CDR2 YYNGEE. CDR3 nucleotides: TGTGCCAGCAGCCCCCAGCCTGGGACAGTCCTCCACTTT. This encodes CASSPQPGTVLHF.

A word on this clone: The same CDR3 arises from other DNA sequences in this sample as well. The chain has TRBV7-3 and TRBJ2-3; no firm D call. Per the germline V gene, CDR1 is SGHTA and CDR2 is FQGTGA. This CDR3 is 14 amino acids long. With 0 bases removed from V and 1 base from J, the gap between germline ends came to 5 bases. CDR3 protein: CASSLTGGTDTQYF. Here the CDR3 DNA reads TGTGCCAGCAGCTTAACGGGCGGCACAGATACGCAGTATTTT.

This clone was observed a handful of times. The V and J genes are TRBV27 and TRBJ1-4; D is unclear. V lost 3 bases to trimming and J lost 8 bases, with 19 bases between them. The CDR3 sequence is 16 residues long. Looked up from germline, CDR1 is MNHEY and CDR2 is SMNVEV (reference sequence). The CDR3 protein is CASSLSRSPFGEKLFF. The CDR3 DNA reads TGTGCCAGCAGTTTGTCGAGGTCCCCTTTTGGGGAAAAACTGTTTTTT. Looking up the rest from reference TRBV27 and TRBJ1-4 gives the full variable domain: EAQVTQNPRYLITVTGKKLTVTCSQNMNHEYMSWYRQDPGLGLRQIYYSMNVEVTDKGDVPEGYKVSRKEKRNFPLILESPSPNQTSLYFCASSLSRSPFGEKLFFGSGTQLSVL.

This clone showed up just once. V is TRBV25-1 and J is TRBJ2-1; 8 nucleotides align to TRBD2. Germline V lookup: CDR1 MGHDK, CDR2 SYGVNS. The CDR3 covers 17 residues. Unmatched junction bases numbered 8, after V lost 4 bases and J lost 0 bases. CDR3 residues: CASSGNGRAYSYNEQFF. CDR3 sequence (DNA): TGTGCCAGCAGTGGGAACGGGAGGGCTTACTCCTACAATGAGCAGTTCTTC.

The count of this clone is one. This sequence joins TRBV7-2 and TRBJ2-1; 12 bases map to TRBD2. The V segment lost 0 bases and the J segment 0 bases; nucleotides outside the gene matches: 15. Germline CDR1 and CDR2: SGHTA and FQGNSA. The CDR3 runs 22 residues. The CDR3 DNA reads TGTGCCAGCAGCTTAGCCATCGGGACTAGCGGGTTGCTCTTTAGCTCCTACAATGAGCAGTTCTTC. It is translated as CASSLAIGTSGLLFSSYNEQFF.

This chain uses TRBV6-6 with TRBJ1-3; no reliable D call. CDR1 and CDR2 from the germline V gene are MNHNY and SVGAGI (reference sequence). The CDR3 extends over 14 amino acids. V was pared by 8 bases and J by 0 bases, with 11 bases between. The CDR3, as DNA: TGTGCCAGCGCCGGGAGGAACTCTGGAAACACCATATATTTT. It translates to CASAGRNSGNTIYF.

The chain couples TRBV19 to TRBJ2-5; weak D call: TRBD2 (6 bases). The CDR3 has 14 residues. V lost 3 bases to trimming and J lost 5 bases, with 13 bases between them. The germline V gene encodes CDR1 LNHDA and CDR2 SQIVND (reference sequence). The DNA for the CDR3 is TGTGCCAGTAGTATCCCAGGGAGGATGGAGACCCAGTACTTC. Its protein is CASSIPGRMETQYF. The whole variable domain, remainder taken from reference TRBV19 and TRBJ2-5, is DGGITQSPKYLFRKEGQNVTLSCEQNLNHDAMYWYRQDPGQGLRLIYYSQIVNDFQKGDIAEGYSVSREKKESFPLTVTSAQKNPTAFYLCASSIPGRMETQYFGPGTRLLVL.

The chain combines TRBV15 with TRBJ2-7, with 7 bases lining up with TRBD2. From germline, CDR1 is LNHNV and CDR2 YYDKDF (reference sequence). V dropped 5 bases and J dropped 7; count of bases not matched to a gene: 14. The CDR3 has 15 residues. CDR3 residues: CATSQGVGLVLEQYF. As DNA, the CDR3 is TGTGCCACCAGCCAAGGCGTAGGACTAGTGTTAGAGCAGTACTTC. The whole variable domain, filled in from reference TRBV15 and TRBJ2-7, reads DAMVIQNPRYQVTQFGKPVTLSCSQTLNHNVMYWYQQKSSQAPKLLFHYYDKDFNNEADTPDNFQSRRPNTSFCFLDIRSPGLGDTAMYLCATSQGVGLVLEQYFGPGTRLTVT.

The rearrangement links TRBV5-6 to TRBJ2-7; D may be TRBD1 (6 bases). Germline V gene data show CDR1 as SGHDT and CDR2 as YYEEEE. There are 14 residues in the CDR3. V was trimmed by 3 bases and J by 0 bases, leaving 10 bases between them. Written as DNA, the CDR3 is TGTGCCAGCAGCTCAGGACAGAGCTCCTACGAGCAGTACTTC. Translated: CASSSGQSSYEQYF.